This is a list of T cell receptor beta chains from one sample in a study of T cells in Graves' hyperthyroidism and ophthalmopathy. Each CDR3 protein gets one entry after TCRdb re-called the multiplex PCR reads with MiXCR. The data show around 700,000 distinct CDR3 sequences, roughly a third seen once. The sample was blood. Receptors were obtained from a woman aged 40 to 49 with Graves' hyperthyroidism. Each CDR3 is given with its conserved first and last residue. A D gene is named only where the DNA matches it firmly. Some rows have no size entry. The others give once, few or many, or a class for an expanded clone.

j_gene: TRBJ1-5; d_gene: -; abundance: many; v_gene: TRBV5-8; CDR3nt: TGTGCCACACAGCCCCAGCATTTT; CDR3aa: CATQPQHF
j_gene: TRBJ1-4; d_gene: -; abundance: many; v_gene: TRBV7-9; CDR3nt: TGTGCCAGCAGCGTGGGTCAAGGACGGGAAAAACTGTTTTTT; CDR3aa: CASSVGQGREKLFF
j_gene: TRBJ1-2; d_gene: TRBD1; abundance: few; v_gene: TRBV10-3; CDR3nt: TGTGCCATCAGTGAGACGGGACAGCTCTATGGCTACACCTTC; CDR3aa: CAISETGQLYGYTF
j_gene: TRBJ2-5; d_gene: -; abundance: few; v_gene: TRBV4-1; CDR3nt: TGCGCCAGCAGCCAAGACATACAGAGGCAAGAGACCCAGTACTTC; CDR3aa: CASSQDIQRQETQYF
j_gene: TRBJ1-1; d_gene: -; abundance: many; v_gene: TRBV2; CDR3nt: TGTGCCAGCAGTGAAGGCCTATCGAACACTGAAGCTTTCTTT; CDR3aa: CASSEGLSNTEAFF
j_gene: TRBJ1-3; d_gene: -; abundance: -; v_gene: TRBV10-3; CDR3nt: TGTGCCATCAGTGAGGGCGGGCGAAACACCATATATTTT; CDR3aa: CAISEGGRNTIYF
j_gene: TRBJ1-2; d_gene: TRBD1; abundance: -; v_gene: TRBV2; CDR3nt: TGTGCCAGCGGGACAGGGGAGGGGTTCTATGGCTACACCTTC; CDR3aa: CASGTGEGFYGYTF
j_gene: TRBJ1-5; d_gene: -; abundance: many; v_gene: TRBV10-3; CDR3nt: TGTGCCATCAGTGGTACGGGCCTCTATAGCAATCAGCCCCAGCATTTT; CDR3aa: CAISGTGLYSNQPQHF
j_gene: TRBJ1-1; d_gene: -; abundance: once; v_gene: TRBV19; CDR3nt: TGTGCCAGTACTTCCAGGGTTATGAACACTGAAGCTTTCTTT; CDR3aa: CASTSRVMNTEAFF
j_gene: TRBJ1-1; d_gene: -; abundance: -; v_gene: TRBV25-1; CDR3nt: TGTGCCAGCAGTGAATGGGCCCTAGAAGCTTTCTTT; CDR3aa: CASSEWALEAFF
j_gene: TRBJ1-2; d_gene: TRBD1; abundance: many; v_gene: TRBV2; CDR3nt: TGTGCCAGCAGTGTTACAGGGGATGGCTACACCTTC; CDR3aa: CASSVTGDGYTF
j_gene: TRBJ1-5; d_gene: TRBD1; abundance: many; v_gene: TRBV10-3; CDR3nt: TGTGCCATCAGTTCGGGACAGATATTTCAGCCCCAGCATTTT; CDR3aa: CAISSGQIFQPQHF
j_gene: TRBJ2-5; d_gene: TRBD1; abundance: few; v_gene: TRBV6-1; CDR3nt: TGTGCCAGCAGGCCCCCCCGGACCGACAGGGAAGAGACCCAGTACTTC; CDR3aa: CASRPPRTDREETQYF
j_gene: TRBJ2-7; d_gene: -; abundance: -; v_gene: TRBV7-9; CDR3nt: TGTGCCAGCAGCCAAGATAGGGGGAACAACGAGCAGTACTTC; CDR3aa: CASSQDRGNNEQYF
j_gene: TRBJ2-2; d_gene: -; abundance: -; v_gene: TRBV10-3; CDR3nt: TGTGCCACCAAGCAGGACGGGACTTTGAACACCGGGGAGCTGTTTTTT; CDR3aa: CATKQDGTLNTGELFF
j_gene: TRBJ1-2; d_gene: TRBD1; abundance: -; v_gene: TRBV10-3; CDR3nt: TGTGCCAGCAGTAACCCGGGACAGGCTAACTATGGCTACACCTTC; CDR3aa: CASSNPGQANYGYTF
j_gene: TRBJ2-7; d_gene: TRBD2; abundance: -; v_gene: TRBV20-1; CDR3nt: TGCAGTGCCGATGCAGGGACTAGCGGACCTAGATCCTACGAGCAGCACTTC; CDR3aa: CSADAGTSGPRSYEQHF
j_gene: TRBJ1-2; d_gene: -; abundance: -; v_gene: TRBV7-6; CDR3nt: TGTGCCAGCAGCGAGCGGGACCCCCCGGGCTACACCTTC; CDR3aa: CASSERDPPGYTF
j_gene: TRBJ2-7; d_gene: -; abundance: -; v_gene: TRBV6-5; CDR3nt: TGTGCCAGCAGTTACCCTCGGGACGCCCACTACGAGCAGTACTTC; CDR3aa: CASSYPRDAHYEQYF
j_gene: TRBJ1-1; d_gene: -; abundance: -; v_gene: TRBV20-1; CDR3nt: TGCAGTGCTAGAGATTTTGGATGGGGTTTAGGCACTGAAGCTTTCTTT; CDR3aa: CSARDFGWGLGTEAFF
j_gene: TRBJ2-1; d_gene: TRBD1; abundance: -; v_gene: TRBV4-3; CDR3nt: TGCGCCAGCAGCCCAACCGGGACAGGGCTGAATGAGCAGTTCTTC; CDR3aa: CASSPTGTGLNEQFF
j_gene: TRBJ1-5; d_gene: -; abundance: -; v_gene: TRBV20-1; CDR3nt: TGCAGTGCCTCGGGAGTAGCGGTCAATCAGCCCCAGCATTTT; CDR3aa: CSASGVAVNQPQHF
j_gene: TRBJ1-1; d_gene: -; abundance: -; v_gene: TRBV4-3; CDR3nt: TGCGCCAGCAGCCAATGGCTAGTAGAAGTGAACACTGAAGCTTTCTTT; CDR3aa: CASSQWLVEVNTEAFF
j_gene: TRBJ1-3; d_gene: -; abundance: -; v_gene: TRBV10-3; CDR3nt: TGTGCCATCAGTGGGCAGGGGTCCTCTGGAAACACCATGTATTTT; CDR3aa: CAISGQGSSGNTMYF
j_gene: TRBJ2-5; d_gene: TRBD1; abundance: many; v_gene: TRBV11-1; CDR3nt: TGTGCCAGCAGCCCAACAGGGGCCCTCCTTCAAGAGACCCAGTACTTC; CDR3aa: CASSPTGALLQETQYF
j_gene: TRBJ2-7; d_gene: TRBD1; abundance: few; v_gene: TRBV11-2; CDR3nt: TGTGCCAGCAGAAGCTCACAGGGGAACCCCTACGAGCAGTACTTC; CDR3aa: CASRSSQGNPYEQYF
j_gene: TRBJ1-1; d_gene: -; abundance: few; v_gene: TRBV20-1; CDR3nt: TGCAGTGTGAGCTATATGAACACTGAAGCTTTCTTT; CDR3aa: CSVSYMNTEAFF
j_gene: TRBJ2-5; d_gene: -; abundance: -; v_gene: TRBV4-1; CDR3nt: TGCGCCAGCAGCCTACGCCCGTACCAAGAGACCCAGTACTTC; CDR3aa: CASSLRPYQETQYF
j_gene: TRBJ1-2; d_gene: -; abundance: -; v_gene: TRBV5-1; CDR3nt: TGCGCCAGCAGCTTGGCGGTATCGGGATCCGGCTATGGCTACACCTTC; CDR3aa: CASSLAVSGSGYGYTF
j_gene: TRBJ1-1; d_gene: -; abundance: -; v_gene: TRBV7-3; CDR3nt: TGTGCCAGCAGCCGGACAAATTCGAACACTGAAGCTTTCTTT; CDR3aa: CASSRTNSNTEAFF
j_gene: TRBJ1-1; d_gene: -; abundance: many; v_gene: TRBV6-6; CDR3nt: TGTGCCAGCACCCCCAGGGCAGGAGAGATTACGGAAGCTTTCTTT; CDR3aa: CASTPRAGEITEAFF
j_gene: TRBJ2-2; d_gene: -; abundance: many; v_gene: TRBV24-1; CDR3nt: TGTGCCGGGGCGGGGTCATTGAACACCGGGGAGCTGTTTTTT; CDR3aa: CAGAGSLNTGELFF
j_gene: TRBJ2-7; d_gene: -; abundance: many; v_gene: TRBV28; CDR3nt: TGTGCCAGCAGTTCCCCCCAGGGCTACGAGCAGTACTTC; CDR3aa: CASSSPQGYEQYF
j_gene: TRBJ2-7; d_gene: -; abundance: -; v_gene: TRBV7-9; CDR3nt: TGTGCCAGCAGCCAGAAGGGTTGGTACGTAGGACAGAGCTACGAGCAGTACTTC; CDR3aa: CASSQKGWYVGQSYEQYF
j_gene: TRBJ2-2; d_gene: -; abundance: few; v_gene: TRBV12-3/TRBV12-4; CDR3nt: TGTGCCAGCAGTTCGGGACGGGAAGTTAACACCGGGGAGCTGTTTTTT; CDR3aa: CASSSGREVNTGELFF
j_gene: TRBJ2-7; d_gene: -; abundance: -; v_gene: TRBV6-2/TRBV6-3; CDR3nt: TGTGCCACTTCGACAGGAGAATCCTACGAGCAGTACTTC; CDR3aa: CATSTGESYEQYF
j_gene: TRBJ1-6; d_gene: TRBD1; abundance: few; v_gene: TRBV7-2; CDR3nt: TGTGCCAGCAGCCCACATGCGGGACAGAGTTATAATTCACCCCTCCACTTT; CDR3aa: CASSPHAGQSYNSPLHF
j_gene: TRBJ1-2; d_gene: TRBD1; abundance: -; v_gene: TRBV10-3; CDR3nt: TGTGCCATCAGTGAGAAAGTGGACAGGGACGGAGGAACGGCTAACTATGGCTACACCTTC; CDR3aa: CAISEKVDRDGGTANYGYTF
j_gene: TRBJ2-7; d_gene: TRBD1; abundance: few; v_gene: TRBV6-5; CDR3nt: TGTGCCAGCACCGTAACCGGGACAGGCTACGAGCAGTACTTC; CDR3aa: CASTVTGTGYEQYF
j_gene: TRBJ1-5; d_gene: -; abundance: -; v_gene: TRBV9; CDR3nt: TGTGCCAGCAGTTTAGGGGGGGGAGAGCCCCAGCCCCAGCATTTT; CDR3aa: CASSLGGGEPQPQHF
j_gene: TRBJ1-5; d_gene: -; abundance: once; v_gene: TRBV6-1; CDR3nt: TGTGCCAGCAGTCGTCAGGGAAATCGGCCCCAGCATTTT; CDR3aa: CASSRQGNRPQHF
j_gene: TRBJ2-2; d_gene: -; abundance: many; v_gene: TRBV19; CDR3nt: TGTGCCAGTAGAGTGTGGACAGAGTCCACCGGGGAGCTGTTTTTT; CDR3aa: CASRVWTESTGELFF
j_gene: TRBJ1-5; d_gene: -; abundance: -; v_gene: TRBV10-3; CDR3nt: TGTGCCATCAGTGAGAAAGTGGACAGCCAAGGGAATCAGCCCCAGCATTTT; CDR3aa: CAISEKVDSQGNQPQHF
j_gene: TRBJ2-6; d_gene: -; abundance: many; v_gene: TRBV12-3/TRBV12-4; CDR3nt: TGTGCCAGCAGTTTAGCGGGGAACGGGGCCAACGTCCTGACTTTC; CDR3aa: CASSLAGNGANVLTF
j_gene: TRBJ2-2; d_gene: -; abundance: many; v_gene: TRBV10-3; CDR3nt: TGTGCCATCAGTAGGGGGAACACCGGGGAGCTGTTTTTT; CDR3aa: CAISRGNTGELFF
j_gene: TRBJ2-5; d_gene: -; abundance: -; v_gene: TRBV29-1; CDR3nt: TGCAGCTTACCCACAGGAGATAGGGAGACCCAGTACTTC; CDR3aa: CSLPTGDRETQYF
j_gene: TRBJ1-1; d_gene: -; abundance: many; v_gene: TRBV7-9; CDR3nt: TGTGCCAGCAGCTCCCACGGGAACACTGAAGCTTTCTTT; CDR3aa: CASSSHGNTEAFF